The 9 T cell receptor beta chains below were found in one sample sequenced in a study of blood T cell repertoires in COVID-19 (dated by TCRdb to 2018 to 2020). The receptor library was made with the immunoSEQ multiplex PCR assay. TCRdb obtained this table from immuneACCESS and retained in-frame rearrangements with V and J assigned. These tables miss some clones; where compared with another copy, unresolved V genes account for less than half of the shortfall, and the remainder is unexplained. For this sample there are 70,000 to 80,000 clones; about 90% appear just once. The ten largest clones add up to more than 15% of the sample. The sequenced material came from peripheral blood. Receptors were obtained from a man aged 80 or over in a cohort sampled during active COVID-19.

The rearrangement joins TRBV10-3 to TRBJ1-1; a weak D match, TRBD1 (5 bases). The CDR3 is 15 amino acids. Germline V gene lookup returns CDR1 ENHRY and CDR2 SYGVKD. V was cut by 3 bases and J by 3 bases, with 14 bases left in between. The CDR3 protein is CAISDVGGRDTEAFF. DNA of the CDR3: TGTGCCATCAGTGATGTCGGGGGAAGGGACACTGAAGCTTTCTTT.

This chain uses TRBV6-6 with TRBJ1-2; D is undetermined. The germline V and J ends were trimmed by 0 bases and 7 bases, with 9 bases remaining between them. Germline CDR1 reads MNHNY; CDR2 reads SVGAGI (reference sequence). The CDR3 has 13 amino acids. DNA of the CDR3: TGTGCCAGCAGTTACTCTGCCGAGGGTGGCTACACCTTC. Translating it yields CASSYSAEGGYTF.

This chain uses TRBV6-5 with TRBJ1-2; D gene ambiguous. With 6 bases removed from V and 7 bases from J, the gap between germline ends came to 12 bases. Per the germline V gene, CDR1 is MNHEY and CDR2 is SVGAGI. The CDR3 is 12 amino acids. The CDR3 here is CASSTTELGYTF. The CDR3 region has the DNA TGTGCCAGCAGCACCACGGAGCTTGGCTACACCTTC.

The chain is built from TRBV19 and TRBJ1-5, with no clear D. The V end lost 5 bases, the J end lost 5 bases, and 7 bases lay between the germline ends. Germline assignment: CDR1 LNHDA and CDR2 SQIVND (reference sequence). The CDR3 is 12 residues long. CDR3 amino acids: CASSWSDQPQHF. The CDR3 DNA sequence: TGTGCCAGTAGTTGGAGCGATCAGCCCCAGCATTTT.

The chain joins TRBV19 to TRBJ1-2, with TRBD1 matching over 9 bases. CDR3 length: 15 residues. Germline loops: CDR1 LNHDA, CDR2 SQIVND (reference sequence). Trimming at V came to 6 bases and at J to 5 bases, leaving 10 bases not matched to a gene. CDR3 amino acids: CASSPRGTGRYGYTF. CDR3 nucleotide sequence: TGTGCCAGTAGCCCGAGGGGGACAGGGAGGTATGGCTACACCTTC.

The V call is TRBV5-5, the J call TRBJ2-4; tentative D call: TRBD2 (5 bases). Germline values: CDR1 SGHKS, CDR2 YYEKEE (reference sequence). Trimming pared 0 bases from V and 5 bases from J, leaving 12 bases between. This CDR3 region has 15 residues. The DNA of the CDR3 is TGTGCCAGCAGCTTGGGAGGGCGAAAAGAAAACATTCAGTACTTC. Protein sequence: CASSLGGRKENIQYF.

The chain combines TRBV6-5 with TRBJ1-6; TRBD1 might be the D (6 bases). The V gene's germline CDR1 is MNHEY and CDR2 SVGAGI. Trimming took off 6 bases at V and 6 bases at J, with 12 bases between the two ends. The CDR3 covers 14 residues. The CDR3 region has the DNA TGTGCCAGCAGCGCAGGACAGTCTAATTCACCCCTCCACTTT. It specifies CASSAGQSNSPLHF.

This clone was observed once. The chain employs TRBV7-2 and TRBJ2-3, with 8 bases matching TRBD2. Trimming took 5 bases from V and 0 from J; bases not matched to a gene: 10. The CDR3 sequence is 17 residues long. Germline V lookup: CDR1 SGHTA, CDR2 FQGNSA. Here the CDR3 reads CASSPRGGPASTDTQYF. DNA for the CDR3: TGTGCCAGCAGCCCCCGGGGGGGGCCCGCTAGCACAGATACGCAGTATTTT.

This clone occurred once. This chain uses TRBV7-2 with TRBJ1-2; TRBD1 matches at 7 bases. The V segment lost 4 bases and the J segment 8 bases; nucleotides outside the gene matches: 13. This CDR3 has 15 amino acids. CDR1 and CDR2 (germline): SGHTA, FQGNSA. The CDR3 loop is CASSSGGSSTGGYTF. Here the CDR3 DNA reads TGTGCCAGCAGCTCCGGAGGGAGCTCGACAGGGGGCTACACCTTC.